Reported below is one T cell receptor (beta chain). TCRdb recomputed calls from the 5' RACE reads with MiXCR, one row per CDR3 protein. The table shows roughly 34,000 distinct CDR3 sequences, with 6% to 7.5% occurring only once. The data belong to a study of early T cells in non-severe SARS-CoV-2 infection. Background on the study: The chains were unpaired, and the sequenced material was bulk RNA from unsorted whole blood.

The CDR3 has 15 amino acids. The V and J ends lost 4 bases and 4 bases respectively, with 16 bases between them. Germline CDR1 and CDR2: LNHNV and YYDKDF (reference sequence). The specimen was whole blood, collected at baseline. The V call is TRBV15, the J call TRBJ1-2; maybe TRBD1 (6 bases). The TCR originated in an adult who was a healthcare worker with PCR-confirmed SARS-CoV-2 infection or an uninfected control (not recorded which). The CDR3 here is CATSKRRGALYGYTF. CDR3 nucleotide sequence: TGTGCCACCAGCAAACGCAGGGGCGCACTCTATGGCTACACCTTC.